The TCR beta chain under discussion was sequenced for a study of regulatory T cells in long-lasting Graves disease. For TCR beta, libraries came from iRepertoire HTBI primers and Arm-PCR of CDR3 regions. Each CDR3 protein is one row after TCRdb ran MiXCR on the multiplex PCR reads. The table has around 480,000 distinct CDR3 sequences, roughly 17% seen once; the top ten hold approximately 12%. Time point described: newly diagnosed GD, antithyroid drugs for less than 3 months. Researchers made the TCR library from RNA that was extracted from PBMCs. At least ten counts were recorded for this clonotype. This sample also appeared in a second study, on T cells in Graves' hyperthyroidism and ophthalmopathy. From that paper: Hyperthyroidism patients were newly diagnosed, had disease duration under 2 months, and were aged 18 to 65 years. With the HTBI primer set, the TCR CDR3 went through a first round of RT-PCR. Model output signaled ophthalmopathy a median about 6.3 months ahead of onset.

The specimen comprised peripheral blood mononuclear cells (PBMCs), sampled at new diagnosis, from a patient treated with antithyroid drugs. The receptor was derived from a middle-aged man with Graves disease.

The CDR3 DNA reads as TGTGCCAGCAGCCAAGATACGGGCAGCTTCGATACGCAGTATTTT. It translates to CASSQDTGSFDTQYF. This sequence joins TRBV3-1 and TRBJ2-3, with no clear D. CDR1 and CDR2 (germline): LGHDT, YNNKEL (reference sequence). V shed 0 bases and J shed 6 bases, with 13 bases lying between them. The CDR3 totals 15 residues.